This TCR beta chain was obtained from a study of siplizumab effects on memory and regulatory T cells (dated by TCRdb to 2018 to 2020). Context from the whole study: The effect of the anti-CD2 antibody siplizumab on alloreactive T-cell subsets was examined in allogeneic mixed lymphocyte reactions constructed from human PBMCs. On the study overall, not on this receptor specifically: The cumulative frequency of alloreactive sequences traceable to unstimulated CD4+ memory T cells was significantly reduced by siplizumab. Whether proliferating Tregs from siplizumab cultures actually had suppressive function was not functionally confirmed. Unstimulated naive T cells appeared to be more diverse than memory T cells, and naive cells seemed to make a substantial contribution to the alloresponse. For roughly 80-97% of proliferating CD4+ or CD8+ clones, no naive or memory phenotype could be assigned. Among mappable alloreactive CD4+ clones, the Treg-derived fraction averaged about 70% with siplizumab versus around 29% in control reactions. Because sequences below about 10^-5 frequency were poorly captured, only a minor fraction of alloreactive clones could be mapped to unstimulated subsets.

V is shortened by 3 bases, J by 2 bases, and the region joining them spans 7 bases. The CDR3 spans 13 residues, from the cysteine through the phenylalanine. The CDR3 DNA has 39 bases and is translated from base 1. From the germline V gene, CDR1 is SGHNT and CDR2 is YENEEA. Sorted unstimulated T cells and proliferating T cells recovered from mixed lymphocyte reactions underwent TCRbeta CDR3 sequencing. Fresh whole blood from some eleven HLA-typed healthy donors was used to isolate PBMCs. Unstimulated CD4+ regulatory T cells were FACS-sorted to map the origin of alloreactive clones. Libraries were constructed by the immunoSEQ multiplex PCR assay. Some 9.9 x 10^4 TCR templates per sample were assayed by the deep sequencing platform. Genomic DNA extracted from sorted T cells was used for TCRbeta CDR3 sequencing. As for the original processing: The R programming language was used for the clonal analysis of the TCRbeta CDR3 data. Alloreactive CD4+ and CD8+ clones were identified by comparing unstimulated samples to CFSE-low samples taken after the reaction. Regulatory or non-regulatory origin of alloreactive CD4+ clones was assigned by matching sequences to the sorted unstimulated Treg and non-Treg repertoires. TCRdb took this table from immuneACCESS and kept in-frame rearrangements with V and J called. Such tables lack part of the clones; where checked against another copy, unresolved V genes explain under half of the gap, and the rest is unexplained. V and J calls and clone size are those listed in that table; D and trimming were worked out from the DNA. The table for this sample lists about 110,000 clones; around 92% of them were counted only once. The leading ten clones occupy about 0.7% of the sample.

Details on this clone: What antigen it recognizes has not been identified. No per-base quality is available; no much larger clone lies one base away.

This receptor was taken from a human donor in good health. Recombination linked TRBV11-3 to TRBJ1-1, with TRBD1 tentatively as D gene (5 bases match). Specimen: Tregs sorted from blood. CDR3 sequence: CASSLTENTEAFF. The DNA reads TGTGCCAGCAGCTTGACAGAAAACACTGAAGCTTTCTTT.